The sequence of this TCR beta chain was determined in a study of T cell repertoires in cytomegalovirus infection. Study context: Both CMV infection and a matching HLA type were indicated by public TCR beta signatures. Regarding the study as a whole: HLA-C-restricted CMV-specific TCR beta clonotypes were dominant in the ex vivo response. Cumulative frequency of public TCR beta families picked out carriers of CMV plus the relevant HLA.

MiXCR, applied by TCRdb to the reads, yields one record per CDR3 protein. The sample has about 330,000 distinct CDR3 sequences, about 34% seen once. Germline CDR1 is LNHDA and CDR2 is SQIVND (reference sequence). The germline V and J ends were trimmed by 6 bases and 1 base, with 9 bases remaining between them. The CDR3 extends over 13 amino acids. Comments on this clonotype: What it binds is unknown.

The genes are TRBV19 and TRBJ1-1, with TRBD1 as a possible D gene (5 bases). This specimen consisted of cultured PBMCs, obtained from culture after CMV antigen stimulation. The origin of this receptor is a human donor in good health (CMV status not recorded). Some clones in this sample may be carry-over from other donors' samples. The DNA for the CDR3 is TGTGCCAGTAGCCCACAGGAGAACACTGAAGCTTTCTTT. Its translation is CASSPQENTEAFF.